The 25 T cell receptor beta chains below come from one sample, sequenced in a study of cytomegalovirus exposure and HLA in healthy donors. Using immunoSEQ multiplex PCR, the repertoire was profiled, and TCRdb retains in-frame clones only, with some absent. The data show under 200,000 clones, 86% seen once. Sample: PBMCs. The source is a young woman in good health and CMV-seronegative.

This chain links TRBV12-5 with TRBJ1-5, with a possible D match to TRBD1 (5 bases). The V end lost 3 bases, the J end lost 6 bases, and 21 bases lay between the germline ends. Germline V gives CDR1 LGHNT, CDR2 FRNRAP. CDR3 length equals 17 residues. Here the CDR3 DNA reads TGTGCTAGTGGTTTAAGGCCGGCGATGGGGCAGAGTCAGCCCCAGCATTTT. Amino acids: CASGLRPAMGQSQPQHF. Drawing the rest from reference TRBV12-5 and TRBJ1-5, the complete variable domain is DARVTQTPRHKVTEMGQEVTMRCQPILGHNTVFWYRQTMMQGLELLAYFRNRAPLDDSGMPKDRFSAEMPDATLATLKIQPSEPRDSAVYFCASGLRPAMGQSQPQHFGDGTRLSIL.

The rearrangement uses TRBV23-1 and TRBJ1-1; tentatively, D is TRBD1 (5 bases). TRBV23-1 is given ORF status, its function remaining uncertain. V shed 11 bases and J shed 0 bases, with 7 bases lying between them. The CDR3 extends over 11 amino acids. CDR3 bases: TGCGCCTTCAGGGTGAACACTGAAGCTTTCTTT. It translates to CAFRVNTEAFF.

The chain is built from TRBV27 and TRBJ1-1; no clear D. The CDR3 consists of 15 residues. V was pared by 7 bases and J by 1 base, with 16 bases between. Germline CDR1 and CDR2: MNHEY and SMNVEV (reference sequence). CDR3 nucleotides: TGTGCCAGCACCTCGGGGAGACATACGAACACTGAAGCTTTCTTT. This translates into CASTSGRHTNTEAFF.

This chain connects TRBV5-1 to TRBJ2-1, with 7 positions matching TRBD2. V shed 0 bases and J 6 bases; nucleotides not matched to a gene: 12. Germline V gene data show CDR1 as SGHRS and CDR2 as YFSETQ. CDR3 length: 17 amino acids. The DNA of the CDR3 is TGCGCCAGCAGCTTGGGGCTAGCGGTTAACGCGGTCAATGAGCAGTTCTTC. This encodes CASSLGLAVNAVNEQFF.

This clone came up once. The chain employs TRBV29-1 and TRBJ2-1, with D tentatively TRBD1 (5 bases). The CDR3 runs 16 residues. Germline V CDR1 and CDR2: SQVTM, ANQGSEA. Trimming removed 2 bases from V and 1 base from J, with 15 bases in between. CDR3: CSVEIYGHRSYNEQFF. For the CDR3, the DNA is TGCAGCGTTGAAATCTACGGACACCGATCCTACAATGAGCAGTTCTTC.

This CDR3 reads CASTYDYSQGEQYF. Here the CDR3 DNA reads TGCGCCAGCACCTACGACTATTCCCAGGGGGAGCAGTACTTC. The chain couples TRBV5-1 to TRBJ2-7; a possible D gene is TRBD1 (6 bases). The germline V gene has CDR1 SGHRS and CDR2 YFSETQ. The CDR3 contains 14 residues. V lost 6 bases and J lost 7, with 20 bases in between.

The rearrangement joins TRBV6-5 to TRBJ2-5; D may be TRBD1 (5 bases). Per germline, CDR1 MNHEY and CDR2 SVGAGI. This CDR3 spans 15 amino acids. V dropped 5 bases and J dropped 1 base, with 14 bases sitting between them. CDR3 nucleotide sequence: TGTGCCAGCAGTGGATCCAGGGTCCCCCAAGAGACCCAGTACTTC. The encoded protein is CASSGSRVPQETQYF.

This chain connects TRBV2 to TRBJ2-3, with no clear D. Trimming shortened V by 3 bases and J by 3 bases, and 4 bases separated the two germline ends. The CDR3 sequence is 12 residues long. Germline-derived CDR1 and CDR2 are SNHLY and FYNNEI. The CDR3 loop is CASSDVTDTQYF. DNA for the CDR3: TGTGCCAGCAGTGATGTAACAGATACGCAGTATTTT.

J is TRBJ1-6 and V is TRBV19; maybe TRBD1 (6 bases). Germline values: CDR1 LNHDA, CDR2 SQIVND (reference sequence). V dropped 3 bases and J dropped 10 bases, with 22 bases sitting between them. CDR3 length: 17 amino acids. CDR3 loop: CASSIQGKDLRRSPLHF. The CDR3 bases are TGTGCCAGTAGTATCCAGGGGAAGGATCTAAGGCGCTCACCCCTCCACTTT.

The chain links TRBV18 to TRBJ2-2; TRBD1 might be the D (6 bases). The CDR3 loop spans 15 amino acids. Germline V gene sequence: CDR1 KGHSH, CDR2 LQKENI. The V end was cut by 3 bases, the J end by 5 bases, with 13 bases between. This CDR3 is CASSPSLTGTGELFF. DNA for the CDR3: TGTGCCAGCTCACCGTCCCTCACAGGGACCGGGGAGCTGTTTTTT.

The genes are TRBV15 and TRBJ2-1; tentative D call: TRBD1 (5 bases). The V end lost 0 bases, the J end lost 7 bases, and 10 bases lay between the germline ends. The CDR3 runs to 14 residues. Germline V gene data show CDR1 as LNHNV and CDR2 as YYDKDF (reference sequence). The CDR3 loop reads CATSRDRGRNEQFF. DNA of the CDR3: TGTGCCACCAGCAGAGATAGGGGTCGTAATGAGCAGTTCTTC.

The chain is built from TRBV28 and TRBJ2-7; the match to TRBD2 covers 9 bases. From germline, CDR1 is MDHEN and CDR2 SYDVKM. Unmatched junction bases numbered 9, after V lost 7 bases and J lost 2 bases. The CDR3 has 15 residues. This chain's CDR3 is CASTPGREGAYEQYF. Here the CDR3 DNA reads TGTGCCAGCACCCCTGGGCGGGAGGGCGCCTACGAGCAGTACTTC.

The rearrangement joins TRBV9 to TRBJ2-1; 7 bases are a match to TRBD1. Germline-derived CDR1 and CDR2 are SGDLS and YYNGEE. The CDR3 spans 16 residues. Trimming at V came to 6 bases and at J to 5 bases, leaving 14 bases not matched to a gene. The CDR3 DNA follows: TGTGCCAGCACCCCAACTCTAGGGACAGTCGACAATGAGCAGTTCTTC. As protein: CASTPTLGTVDNEQFF.

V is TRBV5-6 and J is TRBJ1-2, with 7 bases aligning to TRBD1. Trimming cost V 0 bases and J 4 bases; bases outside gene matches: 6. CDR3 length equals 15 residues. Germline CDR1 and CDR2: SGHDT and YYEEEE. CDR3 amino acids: CASSLGQGLGYGYTF. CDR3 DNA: TGTGCCAGCAGCTTGGGACAGGGTTTGGGCTATGGCTACACCTTC.

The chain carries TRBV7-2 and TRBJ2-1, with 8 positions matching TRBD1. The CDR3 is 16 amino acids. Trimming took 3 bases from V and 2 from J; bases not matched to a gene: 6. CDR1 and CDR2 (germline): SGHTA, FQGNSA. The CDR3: CASSFRSGGPYNEQFF. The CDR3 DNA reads TGTGCCAGCAGCTTTAGATCAGGGGGCCCCTACAATGAGCAGTTCTTC. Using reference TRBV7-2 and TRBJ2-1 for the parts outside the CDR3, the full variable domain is GAGVSQSPSNKVTEKGKDVELRCDPISGHTALYWYRQSLGQGLEFLIYFQGNSAPDKSGLPSDRFSAERTGGSVSTLTIQRTQQEDSAVYLCASSFRSGGPYNEQFFGPGTRLTVL.

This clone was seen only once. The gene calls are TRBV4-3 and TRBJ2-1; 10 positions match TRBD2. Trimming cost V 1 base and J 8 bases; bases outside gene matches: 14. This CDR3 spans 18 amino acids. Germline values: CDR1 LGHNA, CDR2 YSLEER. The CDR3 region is CASSQGPLTSGIGDEQFF. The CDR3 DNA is TGCGCCAGCAGCCAAGGTCCTCTTACTAGCGGGATAGGCGATGAGCAGTTCTTC.

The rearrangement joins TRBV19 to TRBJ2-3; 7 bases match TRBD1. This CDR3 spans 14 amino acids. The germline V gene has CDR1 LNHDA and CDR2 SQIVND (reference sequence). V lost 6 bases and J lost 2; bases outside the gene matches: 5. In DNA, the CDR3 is TGTGCCAGTAGCCGGGACAGCCTCACAGATACGCAGTATTTT. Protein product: CASSRDSLTDTQYF.

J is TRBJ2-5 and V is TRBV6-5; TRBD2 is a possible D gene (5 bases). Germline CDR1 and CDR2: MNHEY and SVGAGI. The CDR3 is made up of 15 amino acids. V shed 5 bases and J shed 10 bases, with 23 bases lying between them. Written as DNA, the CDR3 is TGTGCCAGCAGTCAAGATTTATTCCTTCGGGGTGACCAGTACTTC. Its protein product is CASSQDLFLRGDQYF.

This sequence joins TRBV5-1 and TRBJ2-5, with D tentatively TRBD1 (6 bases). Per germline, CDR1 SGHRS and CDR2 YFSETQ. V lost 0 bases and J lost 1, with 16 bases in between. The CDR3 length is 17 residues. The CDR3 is CASSLGTGTPFQETQYF. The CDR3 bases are TGCGCCAGCAGCTTGGGGACGGGGACACCCTTCCAAGAGACCCAGTACTTC.

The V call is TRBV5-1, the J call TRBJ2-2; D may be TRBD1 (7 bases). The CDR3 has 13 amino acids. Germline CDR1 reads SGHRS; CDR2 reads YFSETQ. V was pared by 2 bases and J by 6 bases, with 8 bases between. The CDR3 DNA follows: TGCGCCAGCAGCTTCAGGGGGGCCGGGGAGCTGTTTTTT. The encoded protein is CASSFRGAGELFF.

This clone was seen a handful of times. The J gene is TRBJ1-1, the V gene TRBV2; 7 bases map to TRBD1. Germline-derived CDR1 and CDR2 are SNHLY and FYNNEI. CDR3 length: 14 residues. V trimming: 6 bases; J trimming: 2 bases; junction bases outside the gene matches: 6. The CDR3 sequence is CASRVWDRNTEAFF. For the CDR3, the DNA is TGTGCCAGCAGAGTCTGGGACAGAAACACTGAAGCTTTCTTT.

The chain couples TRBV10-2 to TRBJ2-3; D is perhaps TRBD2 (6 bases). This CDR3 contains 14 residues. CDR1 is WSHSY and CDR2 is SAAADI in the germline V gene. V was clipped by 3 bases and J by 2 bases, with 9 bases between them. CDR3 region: CASSDTSYTDTQYF. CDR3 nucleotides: TGCGCCAGCAGTGATACTAGCTACACAGATACGCAGTATTTT.

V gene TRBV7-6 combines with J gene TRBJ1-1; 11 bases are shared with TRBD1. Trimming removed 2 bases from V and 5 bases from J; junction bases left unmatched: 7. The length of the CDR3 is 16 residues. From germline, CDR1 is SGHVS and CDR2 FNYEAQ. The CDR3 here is CASSLPPGQGGTEAFF. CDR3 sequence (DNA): TGTGCCAGCAGCTTACCTCCGGGACAGGGGGGAACTGAAGCTTTCTTT. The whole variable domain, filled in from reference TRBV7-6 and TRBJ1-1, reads GAGVSQSPRYKVTKRGQDVALRCDPISGHVSLYWYRQALGQGPEFLTYFNYEAQQDKSGLPNDRFSAERPEGSISTLTIQRTEQRDSAMYRCASSLPPGQGGTEAFFGQGTRLTVV.

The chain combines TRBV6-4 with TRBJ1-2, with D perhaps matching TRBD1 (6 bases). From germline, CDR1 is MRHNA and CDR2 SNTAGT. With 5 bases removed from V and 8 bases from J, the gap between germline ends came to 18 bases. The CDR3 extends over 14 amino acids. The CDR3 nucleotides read TGTGCCAGCAGTAACCAGGGGCAGATCGGGGGCTACACCTTC. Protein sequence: CASSNQGQIGGYTF.

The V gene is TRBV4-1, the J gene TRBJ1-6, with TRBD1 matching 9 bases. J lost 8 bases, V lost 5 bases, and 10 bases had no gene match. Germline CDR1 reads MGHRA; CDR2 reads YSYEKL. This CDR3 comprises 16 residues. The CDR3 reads CASSSMYRDRDSPLHF. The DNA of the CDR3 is TGCGCCAGCAGCAGCATGTACCGGGACAGGGATTCACCCCTCCACTTT.